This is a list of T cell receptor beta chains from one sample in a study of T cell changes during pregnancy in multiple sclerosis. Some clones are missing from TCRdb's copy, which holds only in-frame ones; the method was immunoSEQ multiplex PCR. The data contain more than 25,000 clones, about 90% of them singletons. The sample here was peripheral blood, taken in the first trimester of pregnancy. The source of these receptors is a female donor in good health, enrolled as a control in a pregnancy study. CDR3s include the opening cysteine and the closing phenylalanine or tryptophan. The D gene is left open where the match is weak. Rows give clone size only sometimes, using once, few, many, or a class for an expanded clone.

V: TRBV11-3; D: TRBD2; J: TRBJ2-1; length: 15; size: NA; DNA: TGTGCCAGCAGCTCCGGGGGGACTAGTTGGTATGAGCAGTTCTTC; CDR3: CASSSGGTSWYEQFF
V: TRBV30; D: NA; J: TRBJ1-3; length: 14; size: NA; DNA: TGTGCCTGGAGTGTAACAGTCTCTGGAAACACCATATATTTT; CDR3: CAWSVTVSGNTIYF
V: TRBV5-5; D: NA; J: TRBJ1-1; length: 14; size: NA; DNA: TGTGCCAGCACCCTACATAGGGGCGACACTGAAGCTTTCTTT; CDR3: CASTLHRGDTEAFF
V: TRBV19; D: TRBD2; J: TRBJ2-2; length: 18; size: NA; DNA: TGTGCCAGTAGTAGTCGACTAGCGGGGGGTCTGAACACCGGGGAGCTGTTTTTT; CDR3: CASSSRLAGGLNTGELFF
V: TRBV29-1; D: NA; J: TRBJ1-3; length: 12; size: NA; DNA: TGCAGCGCTACGGGACTTGGAAACACCATATATTTT; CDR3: CSATGLGNTIYF
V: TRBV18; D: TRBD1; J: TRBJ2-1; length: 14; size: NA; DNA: TGTGCCAGCTCACGCGGACAGGGGAGCAATGAGCAGTTCTTC; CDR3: CASSRGQGSNEQFF
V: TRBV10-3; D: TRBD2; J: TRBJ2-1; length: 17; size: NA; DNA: TGTGCCATCAGTGAGTCGATGGCTAGCGGGGATTACAATGAGCAGTTCTTC; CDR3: CAISESMASGDYNEQFF
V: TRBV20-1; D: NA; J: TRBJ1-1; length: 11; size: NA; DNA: TGCAGTGCTAGACAGGGCACTGAAGCTTTCTTT; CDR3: CSARQGTEAFF
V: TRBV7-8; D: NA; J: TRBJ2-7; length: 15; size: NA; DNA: TGTGCCAGCAGCTTAGGCGCCGGAACTAACTACGAGCAGTACTTC; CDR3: CASSLGAGTNYEQYF
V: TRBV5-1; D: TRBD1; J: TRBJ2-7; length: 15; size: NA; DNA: TGCGCCAGCAGCTCGATAGACAGGGGATCTAGCGAGCAGTACTTC; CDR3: CASSSIDRGSSEQYF
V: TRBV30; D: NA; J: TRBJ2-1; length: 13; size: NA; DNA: TGTGCCTGGAGTGTCGGGGGTGGAAATGAGCAGTTCTTC; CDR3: CAWSVGGGNEQFF
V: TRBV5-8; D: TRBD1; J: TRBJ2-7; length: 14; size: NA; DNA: TGTGCCAGCAGCCCAGGGACAGACTTCTACGAGCAGTACTTC; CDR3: CASSPGTDFYEQYF
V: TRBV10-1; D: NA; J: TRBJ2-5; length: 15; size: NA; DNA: TGCGCCAGCAGTGAGTCGCCGACAGCCCAAGAGACCCAGTACTTC; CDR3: CASSESPTAQETQYF
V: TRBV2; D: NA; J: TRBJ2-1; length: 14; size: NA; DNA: TGTGCCAGCAGTGCAGGGTTAGGATTGTATGAGCAGTTCTTC; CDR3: CASSAGLGLYEQFF
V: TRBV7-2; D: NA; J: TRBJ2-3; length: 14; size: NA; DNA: TGTGCCAGCAGCCCAGTCCAGGTTCCGGATACGCAGTATTTT; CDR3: CASSPVQVPDTQYF
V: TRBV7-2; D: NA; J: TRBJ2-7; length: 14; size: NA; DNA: TGTGCCAGCAGCTTAAGTATGGGGGCAAACGAGCAGTACTTC; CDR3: CASSLSMGANEQYF
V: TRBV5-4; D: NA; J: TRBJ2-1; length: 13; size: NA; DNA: TGTGCCATAATCCTAGCCGGCTACAATGAGCAGTTCTTC; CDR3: CAIILAGYNEQFF
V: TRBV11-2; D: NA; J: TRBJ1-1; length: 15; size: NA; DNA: TGTGCCAGCAGCTTAGGCGCAGGGATTAACACTGAAGCTTTCTTT; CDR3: CASSLGAGINTEAFF
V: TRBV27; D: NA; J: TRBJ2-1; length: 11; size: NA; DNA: TGTGCCAGCCAAATACAAAACGAGCAGTTCTTC; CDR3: CASQIQNEQFF
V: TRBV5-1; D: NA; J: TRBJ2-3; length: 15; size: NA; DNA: TGCGCCAGCAGCTTGACGGTTGCTAGCACAGATACGCAGTATTTT; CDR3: CASSLTVASTDTQYF
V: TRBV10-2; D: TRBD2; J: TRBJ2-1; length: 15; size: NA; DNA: TGCGCCAGCAGCTGGCTACTAGCGGGGGCCAATGAGCAGTTCTTC; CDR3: CASSWLLAGANEQFF
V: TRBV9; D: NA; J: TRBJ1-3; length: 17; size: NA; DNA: TGTGCCAGCAGCGTGGGTCCGGGTCTGAGCTCTGGAAACACCATATATTTT; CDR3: CASSVGPGLSSGNTIYF
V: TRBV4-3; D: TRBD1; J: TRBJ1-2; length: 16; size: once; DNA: TGCGCCAGCAGCCAAGATGGGGACAGGGGTTTCCATGGCTACACCTTC; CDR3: CASSQDGDRGFHGYTF
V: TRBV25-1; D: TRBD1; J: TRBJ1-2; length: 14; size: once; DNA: TGTGCCAGCAGTGTATCACAGGGGGCGGATGGCTACACCTTC; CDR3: CASSVSQGADGYTF